One sample yielded the 10 T cell receptor beta chains listed below, sequenced in a study of identical twins. TCRdb processed the 5' RACE reads anew with MiXCR; each CDR3 protein has one entry. This table holds 700,000 to 950,000 distinct CDR3 sequences, around an eighth found once. The same specimen was also included in a second study, on yellow fever vaccine responses in identical twins.

The material sequenced was PBMCs. All receptors derive from a woman aged 18-30 years in good health.

CDR3 residues: CASSGSRSTEAFF. CDR3 sequence (DNA): TGTGCCAGCAGCGGGTCTAGGAGTACTGAAGCTTTCTTT. The chain couples TRBV9 to TRBJ1-1; D remains unclear. Germline-derived CDR1 and CDR2 are SGDLS and YYNGEE. V lost 3 bases and J 5 bases, leaving 11 bases between the germline ends. The CDR3 totals 13 residues.

This chain links TRBV3-1 with TRBJ1-1, with 7 bases matching TRBD1. Germline V CDR1 and CDR2: LGHDT, YNNKEL (reference sequence). V shed 4 bases and J 1 base; nucleotides not matched to a gene: 6. The length of the CDR3 is 15 residues. The CDR3 DNA follows: TGTGCCAGCAGCCCGACAGGGTGGGGGAACACTGAAGCTTTCTTT. Protein: CASSPTGWGNTEAFF.

This clonotype came up a few times. The CDR3 region has the DNA TGTGCCAGCAGTTTATGGTACGGAGCGGATGAGCAGTTCTTC. It encodes CASSLWYGADEQFF. The chain is built from TRBV28 and TRBJ2-1; possibly TRBD2 for D (5 bases). Between the trimmed V and J ends, which lost 0 bases and 8 bases, there was a span of 11 bases. The CDR3 contains 14 residues. CDR1 is MDHEN and CDR2 is SYDVKM in the germline V gene.

A few counts support this clonotype. This sequence joins TRBV7-9 and TRBJ2-7; no clear D gene. The germline gives CDR1 SEHNR, CDR2 FQNEAQ (reference sequence). The V gene lost 4 bases and the J gene lost 4 bases, with 8 bases spanning the gap. CDR3 length equals 12 residues. CDR3 amino acids: CASSSGRYEQYV. The CDR3 DNA reads as TGTGCCAGCAGCTCTGGACGTTACGAGCAGTACGTC.

This clonotype was recorded a few times. This chain links TRBV5-1 with TRBJ2-7; 9 positions match TRBD2. V shed 1 base, J shed 2 bases, and the junction held 4 bases outside the gene matches. Looked up from germline, CDR1 is SGHRS and CDR2 is YFSETQ. This CDR3 has 15 amino acids. This chain's CDR3 is CASSLSASGTYEQYF. CDR3 coding DNA: TGCGCCAGCAGCTTGTCGGCTAGCGGGACCTACGAGCAGTACTTC.

J is TRBJ2-3 and V is TRBV4-1; 9 nucleotides agree with TRBD2. From germline, CDR1 is MGHRA and CDR2 YSYEKL. With 0 bases clipped from V and 6 bases from J, the junction kept 7 bases outside the gene matches. The CDR3 consists of 16 residues. In nucleotides, the CDR3 is TGCGCCAGCAGCCAAGATGGAGTAAGCGGGGGGGATACGCAGTATTTT. As protein: CASSQDGVSGGDTQYF.

This chain uses TRBV10-3 with TRBJ2-7; TRBD2 might be the D (5 bases). The germline CDR1 and CDR2 sequences are ENHRY and SYGVKD. This CDR3 comprises 15 residues. V shed 3 bases and J shed 3 bases, with 15 bases lying between them. CDR3 coding DNA: TGTGCCATCAGTGATGAGGGCCGGGTTTTCTACGAGCAGTACTTC. Translation gives CAISDEGRVFYEQYF.

This clonotype was seen ten or more times. V is TRBV4-2 and J is TRBJ2-2; 8 bases align to TRBD1. This CDR3 spans 15 amino acids. J lost 7 bases, V lost 6 bases, and 10 bases had no gene match. CDR1 and CDR2 (germline): LGHNA, YNFKEQ. The CDR3: CASRLQGAPGGELFF. The CDR3 DNA reads as TGTGCCAGCAGACTCCAGGGGGCGCCCGGCGGGGAGCTGTTTTTT.

In DNA form, the CDR3 reads TGTGCCAGCAGAGTTTTTACAGGGACAGAGACCCAGTACTTC. This sequence encodes CASRVFTGTETQYF. This sequence joins TRBV28 and TRBJ2-5; TRBD1 is a possible D gene (6 bases). The CDR3 is 14 amino acids. The germline V and J ends were trimmed by 6 bases and 4 bases, with 15 bases remaining between them. Germline V gene lookup returns CDR1 MDHEN and CDR2 SYDVKM.

In its sample, this clonotype was seen many times. CDR3 DNA sequence: TGCGCCAGCAGCTCATGGGACAGGGCGGGCAATCAGCCCCAGCATTTT. Translating gives CASSSWDRAGNQPQHF. This chain links TRBV5-1 with TRBJ1-5; TRBD1 matches 9 bases. J was trimmed by 2 bases and V by 3 bases; bases with no gene match: 6. The CDR3 runs to 16 residues. CDR1 is SGHRS, CDR2 YFSETQ, per germline.